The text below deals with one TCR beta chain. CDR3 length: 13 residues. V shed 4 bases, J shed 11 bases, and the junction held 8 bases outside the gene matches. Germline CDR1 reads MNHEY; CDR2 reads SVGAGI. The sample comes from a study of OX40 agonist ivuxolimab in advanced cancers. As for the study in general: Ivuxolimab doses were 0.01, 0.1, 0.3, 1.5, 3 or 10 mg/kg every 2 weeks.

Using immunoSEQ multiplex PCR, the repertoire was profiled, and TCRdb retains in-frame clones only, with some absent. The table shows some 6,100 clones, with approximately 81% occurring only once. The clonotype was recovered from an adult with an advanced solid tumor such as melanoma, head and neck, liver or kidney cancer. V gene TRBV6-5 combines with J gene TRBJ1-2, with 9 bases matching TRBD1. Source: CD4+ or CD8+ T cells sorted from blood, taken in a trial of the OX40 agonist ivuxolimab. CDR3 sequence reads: CASSFGQGKRYTF. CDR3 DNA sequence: TGTGCCAGCAGTTTCGGACAGGGGAAAAGGTACACCTTC.